The rows below give T cell receptor beta chains drawn from one sample of a study of T cell clonotyping in hematopoietic cell transplantation. The repertoire was sequenced with immunoSEQ multiplex PCR; TCRdb's copy has only in-frame clones and lacks some. Of tens of thousands of clones listed, almost 97% were seen once; the top ten hold 1.5% to 2%. The starting material was peripheral blood mononuclear cells, obtained before stem cell transplant. Receptors were obtained from a woman aged 45 to 65 with acute myeloid leukemia. Some clones in this sample may be carry-over from other donors' samples. CDR3s include the opening cysteine and the closing phenylalanine or tryptophan. A D gene is named only where the DNA matches it firmly. Size is stated for part of the rows, as once, few or many counts, or as a class when the clone is expanded.

CDR3aa	CDR3nt	j_gene	d_gene	v_gene	abundance
CASSGRGLGTDTQYF	TGTGCCAGCAGTGGCCGGGGGCTTGGCACAGATACGCAGTATTTT	TRBJ2-3	.	TRBV6-5	.
CASSRLQAASNYGYTF	TGCGCCAGCAGCCGGCTACAGGCCGCCTCTAACTATGGCTACACCTTC	TRBJ1-2	.	TRBV5-1	.
CASSDRNGNQPQHF	TGTGCCAGCAGTGACAGGAATGGCAATCAGCCCCAGCATTTT	TRBJ1-5	.	TRBV6-5	.
CASSLERLAGGPVYEQYF	TGTGCCAGCAGCTTAGAGAGACTAGCGGGGGGGCCGGTGTACGAGCAGTACTTC	TRBJ2-7	TRBD2	TRBV11-2	once
CASSRDSYEQYF	TGTGCCAGCAGTCGGGACAGTTACGAGCAGTACTTC	TRBJ2-7	TRBD1	TRBV2	.
CASSSLETEAFF	TGTGCCAGCAGTTCCCTGGAAACTGAAGCTTTCTTT	TRBJ1-1	.	TRBV25-1	once
CASSYSTRTEAFF	TGTGCCAGCAGTTACTCGACCCGGACGGAAGCTTTCTTT	TRBJ1-1	.	TRBV6-6	.
CASRDAGTGAGYEQYF	TGTGCCAGCAGGGACGCCGGGACAGGAGCTGGCTACGAGCAGTACTTC	TRBJ2-7	TRBD1	TRBV28	once
CASSVVDRVYTF	TGTGCCAGCAGCGTAGTTGACAGGGTATACACCTTC	TRBJ1-2	TRBD1	TRBV9	.
CASSVRAELSGVWAFF	TGCGCCAGCAGTGTCAGGGCAGAGTTGTCTGGGGTATGGGCTTTCTTT	TRBJ1-1	.	TRBV10-1	.
CSVARTNTADTQYF	TGCAGCGTCGCGAGAACGAACACGGCAGATACGCAGTATTTT	TRBJ2-3	.	TRBV29-1	.
CASSLSPEINEQFF	TGCGCCAGCAGCCTGAGCCCGGAAATCAATGAGCAGTTCTTC	TRBJ2-1	.	TRBV4-1	.
CASSSIMSTGYNYGYTF	TGTGCCAGCAGTTCCATTATGTCTACAGGTTATAACTATGGCTACACCTTC	TRBJ1-2	.	TRBV28	.
CASSSPGLAGGTWYEQYF	TGTGCCAGCAGTTCCCCGGGTCTAGCGGGAGGAACGTGGTACGAGCAGTACTTC	TRBJ2-7	TRBD2	TRBV27	.
CASSPQGRSYEQYF	TGTGCCAGCAGTCCTCAGGGTAGGTCCTACGAGCAGTACTTC	TRBJ2-7	.	TRBV28	.
CASSLSGTGPNEQYF	TGTGCCAGCAGCCTCTCCGGGACGGGACCCAACGAGCAGTACTTC	TRBJ2-7	.	TRBV7-9	once
CASSVSQGVFNTEAFF	TGCGCCAGCAGTGTCAGTCAGGGGGTATTTAACACTGAAGCTTTCTTT	TRBJ1-1	TRBD1	TRBV10-2	.
CAIGPSIGQEGTEAFF	TGTGCCATTGGGCCTTCGATAGGACAGGAGGGCACTGAAGCTTTCTTT	TRBJ1-1	TRBD1	TRBV15	few
CASSEYRADTQYF	TGTGCCAGCAGTGAATATAGGGCAGATACGCAGTATTTT	TRBJ2-3	.	TRBV25-1	.
CAWNTGGRAKNIQYF	TGTGCCTGGAATACAGGGGGTCGAGCCAAAAACATTCAGTACTTC	TRBJ2-4	TRBD1	TRBV30	.
CASSLAGGPLYEQYF	TGTGCCAGCAGTCTAGCGGGAGGGCCTCTGTACGAGCAGTACTTC	TRBJ2-7	TRBD2	TRBV2	once
CASSQEGRMNTGELFF	TGCGCCAGCAGCCAAGAAGGACGGATGAACACCGGGGAGCTGTTTTTT	TRBJ2-2	.	TRBV4-1	once
CASSSRGLWETQYF	TGTGCCAGCAGTTCTAGGGGGTTATGGGAGACCCAGTACTTC	TRBJ2-5	.	TRBV27	.
CASSRRTGGTSEAFF	TGTGCCAGCAGCCGGAGGACAGGGGGCACGTCTGAAGCTTTCTTT	TRBJ1-1	TRBD1	TRBV14	.
CASSLSVMNYGYTF	TGTGCCAGCAGTTTGTCGGTAATGAACTATGGCTACACCTTC	TRBJ1-2	.	TRBV28	.
CASIRTSGAGETQYF	TGTGCCAGCATCCGGACTAGCGGGGCAGGAGAGACCCAGTACTTC	TRBJ2-5	TRBD2	TRBV28	.
CASSLGQGRWTGELFF	TGTGCCAGCAGTTTGGGGCAGGGGAGATGGACCGGGGAGCTGTTTTTT	TRBJ2-2	.	TRBV27	.
CSGQTGSESYGYTF	TGCAGCGGCCAGACAGGGAGTGAGAGCTATGGCTACACCTTC	TRBJ1-2	TRBD1	TRBV29-1	.
CASSIIGDRDYGYTF	TGTGCCAGTAGTATAATAGGTGACAGGGACTATGGCTACACCTTC	TRBJ1-2	TRBD1	TRBV19	.
CASSYGGVGGEQYF	TGTGCCAGCAGTTACGGGGGCGTGGGAGGCGAGCAGTACTTC	TRBJ2-7	.	TRBV7-9	.
CASQDRGNQPQHF	TGTGCCAGTCAGGACAGGGGCAATCAGCCCCAGCATTTT	TRBJ1-5	TRBD1	TRBV19	.
CASSPGTYNEQFF	TGTGCCAGCAGCCCGGGGACCTACAATGAGCAGTTCTTC	TRBJ2-1	.	TRBV11-3	.
CASSVEGRANEQYF	TGTGCCAGCAGCGTAGAGGGCAGGGCTAACGAGCAGTACTTC	TRBJ2-7	.	TRBV9	.
CAWMGKTGELFF	TGTGCCTGGATGGGGAAGACCGGGGAGCTGTTTTTT	TRBJ2-2	.	TRBV30	once
CASRGNTGGRETQYF	TGCGCCAGCAGGGGAAACACAGGGGGCAGAGAGACCCAGTACTTC	TRBJ2-5	TRBD1	TRBV5-1	.
CAWSVGSGNTEAFF	TGTGCCTGGAGTGTGGGGTCGGGGAACACTGAAGCTTTCTTT	TRBJ1-1	.	TRBV30	.
CASRGASGNEQYF	TGTGCCAGCAGGGGGGCTAGCGGGAACGAGCAGTACTTC	TRBJ2-7	TRBD2	TRBV7-2	.
CASRPVAGGPYEQYF	TGTGCCAGCAGGCCCGTGGCGGGAGGACCCTACGAGCAGTACTTC	TRBJ2-7	TRBD2	TRBV27	.
CAWKQFQGGTEAFF	TGTGCCTGGAAACAGTTTCAGGGGGGCACTGAAGCTTTCTTT	TRBJ1-1	TRBD1	TRBV30	.
CASSFYRDGYTF	TGTGCCAGCAGTTTTTATCGGGACGGCTACACCTTC	TRBJ1-2	.	TRBV28	.
CASSASGTGNNPGELFF	TGTGCCAGCAGTGCCTCCGGGACAGGGAATAATCCCGGGGAGCTGTTTTTT	TRBJ2-2	TRBD1	TRBV9	.
CASSLSPRRGPNNEQFF	TGTGCCAGCAGTTTATCCCCCCGCAGGGGCCCTAACAATGAGCAGTTCTTC	TRBJ2-1	.	TRBV27	.
CASSERWDYGYTF	TGTGCCAGCAGTGAAAGGTGGGACTATGGCTACACCTTC	TRBJ1-2	.	TRBV6-1	.
CSVREFNQPQHF	TGCAGCGTTCGGGAGTTCAATCAGCCCCAGCATTTT	TRBJ1-5	.	TRBV29-1	.
CASSSSGLPPPDF	TGTGCCAGCAGTTCCTCGGGACTACCACCCCCGGACTTC	TRBJ2-7	TRBD2	TRBV27	once
CASSMGGNYGYTF	TGTGCCAGCAGTATGGGGGGTAACTATGGCTACACCTTC	TRBJ1-2	.	TRBV28	.
CAWSDYRGGEKLFF	TGTGCCTGGAGCGATTACAGGGGAGGTGAAAAACTGTTTTTT	TRBJ1-4	TRBD1	TRBV30	.
CASSSGQGFSPQHF	TGCGCCAGCAGCTCCGGACAGGGGTTTTCGCCCCAGCATTTT	TRBJ1-5	TRBD1	TRBV5-1	.
CASSRQGGASPLHF	TGTGCCAGCAGTCGACAGGGGGGAGCTTCACCCCTCCACTTT	TRBJ1-6	TRBD1	TRBV6-5	.
CASSSLAGGIYEQYF	TGCGCCAGCAGCTCACTAGCGGGAGGGATCTACGAGCAGTACTTC	TRBJ2-7	TRBD2	TRBV5-1	.
CASSLRAGGLSGNTIYF	TGTGCCAGCAGTCTCCGGGCAGGGGGTCTTTCTGGAAACACCATATATTTT	TRBJ1-3	TRBD1	TRBV2	once
CASSDRDGISYEQYF	TGTGCCAGCAGTGACCGGGACGGGATCTCCTACGAGCAGTACTTC	TRBJ2-7	.	TRBV6-1	.
CSARQETQYF	TGCAGTGCTAGGCAAGAGACCCAGTACTTC	TRBJ2-5	.	TRBV20-1	once
CASSQDPATRTYNEQFF	TGCGCCAGCAGCCAAGACCCTGCCACTCGCACCTACAATGAGCAGTTCTTC	TRBJ2-1	.	TRBV4-1	.